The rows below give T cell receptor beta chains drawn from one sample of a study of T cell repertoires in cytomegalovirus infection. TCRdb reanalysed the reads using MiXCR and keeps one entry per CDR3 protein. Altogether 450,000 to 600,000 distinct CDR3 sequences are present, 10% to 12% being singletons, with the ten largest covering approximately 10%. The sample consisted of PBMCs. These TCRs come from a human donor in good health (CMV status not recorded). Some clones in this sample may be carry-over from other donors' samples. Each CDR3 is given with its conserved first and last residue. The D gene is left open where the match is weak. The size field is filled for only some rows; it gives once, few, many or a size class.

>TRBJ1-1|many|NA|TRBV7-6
CASSLATANTEAFF
TGTGCCAGCAGCTTAGCGACAGCGAACACTGAAGCTTTCTTT
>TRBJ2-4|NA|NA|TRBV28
CASSPFLQGVGNIQYF
TGTGCCAGCAGTCCCTTCCTTCAGGGCGTCGGAAACATTCAGTACTTC
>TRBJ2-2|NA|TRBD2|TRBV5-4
CASSTWTSGGGRTGELFF
TGTGCCAGCAGCACCTGGACTAGCGGGGGGGGTCGTACCGGGGAGCTGTTTTTT
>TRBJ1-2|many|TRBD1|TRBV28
CASRTGGDYGYTF
TGTGCCAGCCGGACAGGGGGCGACTATGGCTACACCTTC
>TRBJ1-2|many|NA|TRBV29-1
CSALSRAGLVYGYTF
TGCAGCGCCCTCTCGAGGGCAGGACTAGTCTATGGCTACACCTTC
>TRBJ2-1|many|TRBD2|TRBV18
CASSPPSGANEQFF
TGTGCCAGCTCACCACCTAGCGGGGCCAATGAGCAGTTCTTC
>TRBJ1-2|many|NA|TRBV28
CASSWGPPGKGGYTF
TGTGCCAGCAGTTGGGGACCTCCGGGGAAGGGTGGCTACACCTTC
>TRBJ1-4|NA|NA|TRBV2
CASSDRGLGDEKLFF
TGTGCCAGCAGTGATCGGGGTCTGGGGGATGAAAAACTGTTTTTT
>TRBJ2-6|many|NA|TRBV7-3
CASSLTGGRGSSGANVLTF
TGTGCCAGCAGCTTAACTGGGGGGCGCGGGTCCTCTGGGGCCAACGTCCTGACTTTC
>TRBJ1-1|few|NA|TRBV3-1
CASSQARDEAFF
TGTGCCAGCAGCCAAGCCAGAGATGAAGCTTTCTTT